This TCR beta chain derives from a study of T cell responses to AZD1222 COVID-19 vaccine. The CDR3 covers 15 residues. The V end was cut by 0 bases, the J end by 3 bases, with 12 bases between. Germline-derived CDR1 and CDR2 are LGHNA and YNFKEQ. Libraries were prepared by immunoSEQ multiplex PCR; TCRdb keeps only in-frame clonotypes and omits some of them. Among about 120,000 clones listed, roughly 87% were seen once. The sample in question was peripheral blood, obtained on day 0 of AZD1222 vaccination. The J gene is TRBJ2-7, the V gene TRBV4-2; D remains unclear. The sequence was collected from an adult in good health. The CDR3 region is CASSQDLSSVYEQYF. DNA of the CDR3: TGTGCCAGCAGCCAAGATTTATCAAGCGTCTACGAGCAGTACTTC.